This TCR beta chain was observed in a study of blood T cells in healthy people across ages. Study results and limitations: Strongly correlated with naive T cell percentage was TCR beta diversity.

A word on this clonotype: The antigen is unknown. Just one base apart from a much larger clone, this may be a read error.

Germline V lookup: CDR1 LGHDT, CDR2 YNNKEL (reference sequence). This CDR3 comprises 14 residues. A J-beta primer mix and a sample-barcoded 5' primer were used in a second PCR of about 7 to 12 cycles. TCRdb itself ran the 5' RACE reads through MiXCR, one entry per CDR3 protein. The table has about 1.7 million distinct CDR3 sequences, roughly 27% seen once. The clonotype comes from a young woman in good health. The sequenced sample consisted of blood. J is TRBJ2-7 and V is TRBV3-1; 9 bases line up with TRBD1. CDR3 amino acids: CAGSRWDREYEQYF. The CDR3 coding sequence is TGTGCCGGCAGCCGATGGGACAGGGAATACGAGCAGTACTTC.